This paragraph reports one TCR beta chain. Its antigen remains unidentified. These data come from a study of shared clonotypes between healthy human individuals. The wider study: Each donor's CD4 naive and CD4 memory cells filled three plates apiece, CD8 naive two, and CD8 memory one. Findings and caveats of the study: Naive CD4 clonotypes were shared across several donors at roughly 5%.

The naive CD8 fraction comprised CD45RO-negative cells positively selected for CCR7 and excluded terminally differentiated effector memory CD45RA+ cells. The CDR3 covers 13 residues. Per germline, CDR1 SGHVS and CDR2 FQNEAQ. The V and J ends lost 5 bases and 4 bases, in that order; junction bases with no gene match: 1. The repertoire was sequenced with immunoSEQ multiplex PCR; TCRdb's copy has only in-frame clones and lacks some. The table records around 1.9 million clones, 80% to 95% of them present only once. The rearrangement uses TRBV7-8 and TRBJ2-1, with 8 nucleotides matching TRBD1. The sequence derives from a man aged 18 to 35 in good health. Some clones in this sample may be carry-over from other donors' samples. The material sequenced was naive CD8+ T cells from PBMCs. The CDR3 is CASSDRGYNEQFF. In DNA form, the CDR3 reads TGTGCCAGCAGCGACAGGGGATACAATGAGCAGTTCTTC.